These 32 T cell receptor beta chains share one sample of origin, sequenced in a study of blood T cells in healthy people across ages. Alongside a J-beta primer mix, a sample-barcoded 5' primer served in a second PCR lasting about 7 to 12 cycles. In TCRdb, the 5' RACE reads were re-called with MiXCR into one record per CDR3 protein. The sample has just under 550,000 distinct CDR3 sequences, under 30% seen once. A further study also used this sample, focusing on T cells of mothers and their children.

Sample: blood. Every receptor here comes from a boy younger than 18 in good health.

The chain uses TRBV4-1 and TRBJ2-7; 9 bases agree with TRBD1. Trimming removed 4 bases from V and 3 bases from J; junction bases left unmatched: 4. CDR1 is MGHRA, CDR2 YSYEKL, per germline. The CDR3 is 14 amino acids. The CDR3 reads CASSLRQGVYEQYF. The DNA for the CDR3 is TGCGCCAGCAGCCTAAGACAGGGGGTCTACGAGCAGTACTTC.

This rearrangement joins TRBV20-1 to TRBJ2-5; TRBD2 aligns across 12 bases. The CDR3 runs to 15 residues. CDR1 and CDR2 (germline): DFQATT, SNEGSKA (reference sequence). Germline trimming cut 5 bases from V and 1 base from J; bases unmatched to any gene: 5. The CDR3: CSARLAGGPQETQYF. CDR3 in DNA: TGCAGTGCTCGTCTAGCGGGGGGGCCCCAAGAGACCCAGTACTTC.

This clonotype has a handful of counts. The chain is built from TRBV6-1 and TRBJ2-5; perhaps D is TRBD1 or TRBD2 (6 bases each). The CDR3 is made up of 17 amino acids. CDR1 is MNHNS, CDR2 SASEGT, per germline. V dropped 5 bases and J dropped 9 bases, with 28 bases sitting between them. The CDR3 here is CASSPTPPSGAAGPQYF. CDR3 coding DNA: TGTGCCAGCAGTCCCACTCCACCATCAGGGGCGGCGGGGCCCCAGTACTTC.

The chain is built from TRBV13 and TRBJ2-7; 13 bases agree with TRBD2. With V trimmed by 3 bases and J by 3 bases, 2 bases remained unmatched. This CDR3 has 15 amino acids. The V gene's germline CDR1 is PRHDT and CDR2 FYEKMQ (reference sequence). The CDR3 DNA reads as TGTGCCAGCAGCTTTGGACTAGCGGGGGTCTACGAGCAGTACTTC. Its translation is CASSFGLAGVYEQYF. The complete variable domain, with remaining parts taken from reference TRBV13 and TRBJ2-7, reads AAGVIQSPRHLIKEKRETATLKCYPIPRHDTVYWYQQGPGQDPQFLISFYEKMQSDKGSIPDRFSAQQFSDYHSELNMSSLELGDSALYFCASSFGLAGVYEQYFGPGTRLTVT.

The V and J genes are TRBV6-2 or TRBV6-3 and TRBJ2-7, with 8 bases lining up with TRBD1. This CDR3 region has 15 residues. Germline loops: CDR1 MNHEY, CDR2 SVGEGT. The J segment lost 7 bases and the V segment lost 1 base, leaving 9 bases of the junction unmatched. The CDR3, as DNA: TGTGCCAGCAGTTACTTCCAGGGGGCGTCTAGAGAGCAGTACTTC. Encoded protein: CASSYFQGASREQYF.

A few counts support this clonotype. The junction and the germline gene differ at one end; a read error may be behind it. The rearrangement links TRBV6-5 to TRBJ1-4; 9 bases line up with TRBD1. This CDR3 has 15 residues. In germline, CDR1 is MNHEY, CDR2 SVGAGI. The CDR3 coding sequence is TGTGCCAGCAGACAGGGGGCGGCGCCGAATGGAAAACTGTTTTTT. It yields the protein CASRQGAAPNGKLFF.

This clonotype has a handful of counts. The V call is TRBV9, the J call TRBJ1-4; D gene unclear. The ends were cut back, 0 bases at V and 2 bases at J, with 11 bases in the middle. The CDR3 has 16 residues. The V gene's germline CDR1 is SGDLS and CDR2 YYNGEE. CDR3 bases: TGTGCCAGCAGCGTAGGCCGGAGTGGGACTAATGAAAAACTGTTTTTT. Residues: CASSVGRSGTNEKLFF.

V is TRBV7-9 and J is TRBJ2-3, with D possibly TRBD2 on 6 matching bases. V lost 6 bases and J 0 bases, leaving 19 bases between the germline ends. Looked up from germline, CDR1 is SEHNR and CDR2 is FQNEAQ (reference sequence). The CDR3 is 17 amino acids. Here the CDR3 reads CASSPIRPGESTDTQYF. In DNA, the CDR3 is TGTGCCAGCAGTCCCATTCGGCCGGGGGAAAGCACAGATACGCAGTATTTT.

This clonotype was counted only a few times. This rearrangement joins TRBV10-3 to TRBJ2-7; D is undetermined. There are 12 residues in the CDR3. Germline V gives CDR1 ENHRY, CDR2 SYGVKD. V shed 2 bases and J shed 7 bases, with 9 bases lying between them. The CDR3 region has the DNA TGTGCCATCAGTGAGCCCCCCCAGGAGCAGTACTTC. This sequence encodes CAISEPPQEQYF.

The chain recombines TRBV6-5 with TRBJ2-2; no reliable D call. The V gene's germline CDR1 is MNHEY and CDR2 SVGAGI. The CDR3 loop spans 13 amino acids. With 0 bases removed from V and 6 bases from J, the gap between germline ends came to 5 bases. The CDR3 is CASSYSRSGELFF. DNA of the CDR3: TGTGCCAGCAGTTACTCGAGGTCCGGGGAGCTGTTTTTT.

This clonotype occurred a few times. The gene calls are TRBV2 and TRBJ2-7; 10 bases align to TRBD1. This CDR3 is built from 14 residues. Germline V gives CDR1 SNHLY, CDR2 FYNNEI. Trimming at V came to 7 bases and at J to 2 bases, leaving 5 bases not matched to a gene. The chain's CDR3 is CASIRTGGAYEQYF. In DNA, the CDR3 is TGTGCCAGCATCCGGACAGGGGGGGCCTACGAGCAGTACTTC.

CDR3 amino acids: CASSLIAGGPREQYF. The CDR3 DNA reads as TGTGCCAGCAGCTTAATCGCGGGAGGGCCGCGGGAGCAGTACTTC. The V gene is TRBV7-3, the J gene TRBJ2-7; 9 bases agree with TRBD2. The V segment lost 1 base and the J segment 7 bases; nucleotides outside the gene matches: 8. The CDR3 sequence is 15 residues long. Germline values: CDR1 SGHTA, CDR2 FQGTGA.

This clonotype came up a few times. This chain connects TRBV28 to TRBJ2-6; 8 positions match TRBD1. This CDR3 comprises 16 residues. Germline V gene data show CDR1 as MDHEN and CDR2 as SYDVKM. V lost 8 bases, J lost 0 bases, and 6 bases stayed unmatched. The DNA of the CDR3 is TGTGCCAGCCATGGACAGGGCCTCTCTGGGGCCAACGTCCTGACTTTC. Translation: CASHGQGLSGANVLTF.

The chain has TRBV12-3 or TRBV12-4 and TRBJ2-1, with D maybe TRBD2 (6 bases). The CDR3 totals 15 residues. Trimming cost V 2 bases and J 3 bases, with 11 bases left between them. In DNA, the CDR3 is TGTGCCAGCAGTTTATTTGCGGGAAACTACAATGAGCAGTTCTTC. This translates into CASSLFAGNYNEQFF.

This clonotype was observed a handful of times. The chain uses TRBV6-6 and TRBJ2-1, with D uncertain. CDR1 is MNHNY, CDR2 SVGAGI, per germline (reference sequence). Deletions cut 2 bases from V and 8 bases from J, with 13 bases between. The CDR3 is made up of 14 amino acids. The CDR3 DNA follows: TGTGCCAGCAGTTACCGGCCCGACACCGATGAGCAGTTCTTC. It codes for CASSYRPDTDEQFF.

J is TRBJ2-2 and V is TRBV28; a possible D gene is TRBD2 (6 bases). The germline CDR1 and CDR2 sequences are MDHEN and SYDVKM. CDR3 length equals 16 residues. The germline V and J ends were trimmed by 5 bases and 3 bases, with 16 bases remaining between them. CDR3 DNA: TGTGCCAGCAGTCCTCCGGGACTTGCATACACCGGGGAGCTGTTTTTT. Translating it yields CASSPPGLAYTGELFF. Together with reference TRBV28 and TRBJ2-2, the CDR3 gives the full variable domain: DVKVTQSSRYLVKRTGEKVFLECVQDMDHENMFWYRQDPGLGLRLIYFSYDVKMKEKGDIPEGYSVSREKKERFSLILESASTNQTSMYLCASSPPGLAYTGELFFGEGSRLTVL.

This clonotype turned up a few times. V gene TRBV20-1 combines with J gene TRBJ2-1; 9 bases align to TRBD2. Germline loops: CDR1 DFQATT, CDR2 SNEGSKA (reference sequence). This CDR3 region has 16 residues. Trimming cost V 0 bases and J 4 bases; bases outside gene matches: 7. Here the CDR3 DNA reads TGCAGTGCTAGAGATCGGGCTAGCGGGGCGTACAATGAGCAGTTCTTC. Protein sequence: CSARDRASGAYNEQFF.

The rearrangement joins TRBV14 to TRBJ2-1, with unresolved D. Judging by the DNA end, TRBJ2-7 fits better; the J call may be wrong. CDR3 length: 14 residues. Germline V gene data show CDR1 as SGHDN and CDR2 as FVKESK. The CDR3, as DNA: TGTGCCAGCAGCCAATTATCGAGGAACTACGAGCAGTACTTC. The encoded protein is CASSQLSRNYEQYF.

The rearrangement uses TRBV24-1 and TRBJ2-3; the match to TRBD2 covers 14 bases. Germline V gene data show CDR1 as KGHDR and CDR2 as SFDVKD. There are 17 residues in the CDR3. Losses at the gene ends were 0 bases for V and 4 bases for J; bases not matched to a gene: 2. The CDR3, as DNA: TGTGCCACCAGTGATTTGGGGACTAGCGGGGGCTCAGATACGCAGTATTTT. It is translated as CATSDLGTSGGSDTQYF.

The chain has TRBV7-2 and TRBJ2-5, with D possibly matching TRBD2 (7 bases). The closer fit of TRBJ2-7 to the DNA end suggests the J call may be wrong. The CDR3 contains 14 residues. Germline V CDR1 and CDR2: SGHTA, FQGNSA. CDR3 sequence: CASSLAPGGLEQYF. CDR3 nucleotide sequence: TGTGCCAGCAGCTTAGCACCGGGGGGCCTCGAGCAGTACTTC.

In this sample, this clonotype turned up many times. The rearrangement uses TRBV9 and TRBJ1-6, with D perhaps TRBD1 (5 bases). Germline loops: CDR1 SGDLS, CDR2 YYNGEE. This CDR3 spans 14 amino acids. V was cut by 6 bases and J by 7 bases, with 14 bases left in between. CDR3 nucleotide sequence: TGTGCCAGCATGGGGGGAAGCTCCAATTCACCCCTCCACTTT. It translates to CASMGGSSNSPLHF.

V and J are TRBV21-1 and TRBJ2-5; the DNA was not compared with TRBD1, the D call given in the table. The J call may be faulty, since TRBJ2-7 better matches the DNA end. TRBV21-1 is a pseudogene locus. The CDR3 contains 17 residues. CDR3 bases: TGTGCCAGCAGCAAAGCGCTGGAGGGGGCGAGTTGCTACGAGCAGTACTTC. Translation gives CASSKALEGASCYEQYF.

The rearrangement links TRBV7-3 to TRBJ2-1; 8 positions agree with TRBD2. The V gene end was trimmed by 5 bases and the J gene end by 1 base; junction bases not matched to a gene: 4. Germline CDR1 reads SGHTA; CDR2 reads FQGTGA. This CDR3 comprises 15 residues. The CDR3 DNA follows: TGTGCCAGCAGCATACAGCGGGAGTCCTACAATGAGCAGTTCTTC. Translated, it gives CASSIQRESYNEQFF. Combining the CDR3 with reference TRBV7-3 and TRBJ2-1 gives the whole variable domain GAGVSQTPSNKVTEKGKYVELRCDPISGHTALYWYRQSLGQGPEFLIYFQGTGAADDSGLPNDRFFAVRPEGSVSTLKIQRTERGDSAVYLCASSIQRESYNEQFFGPGTRLTVL.

The chain couples TRBV7-2 to TRBJ2-3, with TRBD2 as a possible D gene (6 bases). Deletions cut 0 bases from V and 7 bases from J, with 17 bases between. The germline gives CDR1 SGHTA, CDR2 FQGNSA. The CDR3 is made up of 16 amino acids. The CDR3 reads CASSLAAGLAGHTQYF. The CDR3 DNA sequence: TGTGCCAGCAGCTTAGCGGCGGGGCTGGCGGGACATACGCAGTATTTT. Variable domain in full (rest from reference TRBV7-2 and TRBJ2-3): GAGVSQSPSNKVTEKGKDVELRCDPISGHTALYWYRQSLGQGLEFLIYFQGNSAPDKSGLPSDRFSAERTGGSVSTLTIQRTQQEDSAVYLCASSLAAGLAGHTQYFGPGTRLTVL.

Many counts were recorded for this clonotype. The rearrangement uses TRBV7-2 and TRBJ2-7; weak D call: TRBD1 (5 bases). Trimming took 1 base from V and 4 from J, leaving 14 bases between them. The CDR3 consists of 15 residues. Per the germline V gene, CDR1 is SGHTA and CDR2 is FQGNSA. CDR3 amino acids: CASSLGQGIFYEQYF. The CDR3 DNA reads TGTGCCAGCAGCTTAGGCCAGGGAATATTTTACGAGCAGTACTTC.

This clonotype was counted a single time. V gene TRBV7-2 combines with J gene TRBJ2-6; D gene uncertain. Germline CDR1 and CDR2: SGHTA and FQGNSA. V was shortened by 7 bases and J by 4 bases, with 8 bases between the two germline ends. The length of the CDR3 is 13 residues. The CDR3 loop is CASTSRGANVLTF. CDR3 DNA: TGTGCCAGCACCTCCAGGGGGGCCAACGTCCTGACTTTC.

The rearrangement joins TRBV7-2 to TRBJ2-5; tentative D call: TRBD2 (5 bases). From germline, CDR1 is SGHTA and CDR2 FQGNSA. The CDR3 has 15 amino acids. The V end lost 1 base, the J end lost 4 bases, and 13 bases lay between the germline ends. CDR3: CASSLGSGWGETQYF. The DNA of the CDR3 is TGTGCCAGCAGCTTAGGGTCGGGGTGGGGAGAGACCCAGTACTTC.

In this sample, this clonotype turned up many times. The V and J genes are TRBV29-1 and TRBJ1-4, with D maybe TRBD1 (6 bases). Germline V lookup: CDR1 SQVTM, CDR2 ANQGSEA. V was cut by 4 bases and J by 0 bases, with 15 bases left in between. The CDR3 is 16 residues long. The CDR3 bases are TGCAGCGTTGGCGGGCGGGGGCTCTCAACTAATGAAAAACTGTTTTTT. Protein sequence: CSVGGRGLSTNEKLFF.

This clonotype was detected many times. The chain recombines TRBV5-1 with TRBJ2-5; no definite D call. The end of the DNA fits TRBJ2-7 better, so the J call may be wrong. Germline V gene lookup returns CDR1 SGHRS and CDR2 YFSETQ. The CDR3 loop spans 11 amino acids. The CDR3 DNA sequence: TGCGCCAGCAGCTTATCCAGCGAGCAGTACTTC. Translation gives CASSLSSEQYF.

This clonotype was found a few times. This chain joins TRBV6-2 or TRBV6-3 and TRBJ2-6; D gene unclear. This CDR3 has 16 residues. The germline CDR1 and CDR2 sequences are MNHEY and SVGEGT. Trimming removed 7 bases at V and 0 bases at J, with 13 bases between. The CDR3 region has the DNA TGTGCCAGCAATCTCAAGGGAACCTCTGGGGCCAACGTCCTGACTTTC. Its translation: CASNLKGTSGANVLTF.

The chain is built from TRBV28 and TRBJ2-7; D not certain. Germline V gene lookup returns CDR1 MDHEN and CDR2 SYDVKM. The CDR3 is made up of 12 amino acids. Trimming removed 6 bases from V and 4 bases from J, with 10 bases in between. The CDR3 nucleotides are TGTGCCAGCAGGACTCTCGCGTACGAGCAGTACTTC. This gives the protein CASRTLAYEQYF.

This CDR3 reads CASSFGPSGQETQYF. In DNA, the CDR3 is TGTGCCAGCAGTTTTGGTCCTAGCGGCCAAGAGACCCAGTACTTC. J is TRBJ2-1 and V is TRBV27; 7 bases are a match to TRBD2. The better agreement between TRBJ2-5 and the DNA end casts doubt on the J call. CDR3 size: 15 residues. From germline, CDR1 is MNHEY and CDR2 SMNVEV (reference sequence).